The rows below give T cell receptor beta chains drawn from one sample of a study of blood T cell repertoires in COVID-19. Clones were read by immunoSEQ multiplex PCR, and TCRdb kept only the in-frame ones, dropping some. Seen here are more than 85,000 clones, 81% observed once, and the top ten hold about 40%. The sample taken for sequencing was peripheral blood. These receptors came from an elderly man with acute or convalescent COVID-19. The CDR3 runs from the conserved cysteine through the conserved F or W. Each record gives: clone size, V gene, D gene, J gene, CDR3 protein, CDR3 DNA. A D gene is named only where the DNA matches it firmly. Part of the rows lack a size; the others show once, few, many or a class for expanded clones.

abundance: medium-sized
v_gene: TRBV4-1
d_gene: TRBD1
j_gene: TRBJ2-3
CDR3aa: CASSQETGGARDTQYF
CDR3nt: TGCGCCAGCAGCCAAGAGACAGGGGGCGCGAGAGATACGCAGTATTTT

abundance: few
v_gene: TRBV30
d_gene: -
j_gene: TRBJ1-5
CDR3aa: CAWSVRGNEPQHF
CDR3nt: TGTGCCTGGAGTGTAAGAGGGAATGAGCCCCAGCATTTT

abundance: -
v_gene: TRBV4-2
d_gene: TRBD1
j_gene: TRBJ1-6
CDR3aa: CASSQDLGQLDSPLHF
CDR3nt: TGTGCCAGCAGCCAAGATTTGGGACAGTTGGACTCACCCCTCCACTTT

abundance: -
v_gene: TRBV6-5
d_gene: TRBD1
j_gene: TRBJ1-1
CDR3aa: CASSSGQGRVTEAFF
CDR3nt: TGTGCCAGCAGTTCAGGACAGGGGAGAGTCACTGAAGCTTTCTTT

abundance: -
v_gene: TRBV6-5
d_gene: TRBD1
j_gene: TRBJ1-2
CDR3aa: CASRPGGAHGYTF
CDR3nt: TGTGCCAGCAGACCAGGGGGCGCACACGGCTACACCTTC

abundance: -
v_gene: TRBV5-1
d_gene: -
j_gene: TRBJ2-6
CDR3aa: CASSLPVAGANVLTF
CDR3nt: TGCGCCAGCAGCTTGCCGGTAGCCGGGGCCAACGTCCTGACTTTC

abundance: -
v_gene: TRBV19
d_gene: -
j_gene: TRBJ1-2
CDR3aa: CASSHWTLDGYTF
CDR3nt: TGTGCCAGTAGTCATTGGACACTCGATGGCTACACCTTC

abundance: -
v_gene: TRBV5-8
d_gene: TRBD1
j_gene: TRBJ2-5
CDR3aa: CASSLFRTGGVRQETQYF
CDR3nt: TGTGCCAGCAGCCTCTTTCGGACAGGGGGCGTCCGCCAAGAGACCCAGTACTTC

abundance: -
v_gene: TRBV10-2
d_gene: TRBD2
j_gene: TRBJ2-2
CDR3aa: CASSAASGRDGELFF
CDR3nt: TGCGCCAGCAGTGCGGCTAGCGGGAGGGACGGGGAGCTGTTTTTT

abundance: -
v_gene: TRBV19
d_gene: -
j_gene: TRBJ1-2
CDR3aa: CASSPQVYYGYTF
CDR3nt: TGTGCCAGTAGTCCTCAGGTTTACTATGGCTACACCTTC

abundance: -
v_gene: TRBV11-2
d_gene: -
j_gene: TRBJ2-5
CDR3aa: CASSLDPDQETQYF
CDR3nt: TGTGCCAGCAGCTTAGATCCGGACCAAGAGACCCAGTACTTC

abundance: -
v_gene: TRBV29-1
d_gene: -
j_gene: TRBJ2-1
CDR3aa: CSGIYNEQFF
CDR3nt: TGCAGCGGTATATACAATGAGCAGTTCTTC

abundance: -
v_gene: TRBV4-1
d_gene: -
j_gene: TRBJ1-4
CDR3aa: CASSVGGRSVKLFF
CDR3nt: TGCGCCAGCAGCGTCGGGGGGAGGTCGGTGAAACTGTTTTTT

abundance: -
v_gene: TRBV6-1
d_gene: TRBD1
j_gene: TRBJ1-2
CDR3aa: CASSESAGGSYYGYTF
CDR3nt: TGTGCCAGCAGTGAATCGGCAGGGGGTTCATACTATGGCTACACCTTC

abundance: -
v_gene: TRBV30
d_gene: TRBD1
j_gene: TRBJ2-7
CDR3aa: CAWSVWTGNNEQYF
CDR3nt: TGTGCCTGGAGTGTATGGACAGGGAATAACGAGCAGTACTTC

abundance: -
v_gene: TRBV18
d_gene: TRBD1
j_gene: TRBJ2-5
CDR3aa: CASSHDRGLQETQYF
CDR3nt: TGTGCCAGCTCCCACGACAGGGGCCTTCAAGAGACCCAGTACTTC

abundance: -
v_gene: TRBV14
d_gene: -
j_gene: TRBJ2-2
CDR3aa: CASSRKQVGELFF
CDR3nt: TGTGCCAGCAGCCGGAAACAGGTCGGGGAGCTGTTTTTT

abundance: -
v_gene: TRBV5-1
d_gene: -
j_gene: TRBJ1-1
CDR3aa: CASSPGTYTEAFF
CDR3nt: TGCGCCAGCAGCCCCGGGACATACACTGAAGCTTTCTTT

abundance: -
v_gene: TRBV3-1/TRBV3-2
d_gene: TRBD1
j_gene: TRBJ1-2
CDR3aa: CASSQDYRGIGYTF
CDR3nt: TGTGCCAGCAGCCAAGATTACAGGGGCATTGGCTACACCTTC

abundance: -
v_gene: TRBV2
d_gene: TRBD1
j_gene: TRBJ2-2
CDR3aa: CASSEATGGIGELFF
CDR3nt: TGTGCCAGCAGTGAAGCGACAGGGGGCATCGGGGAGCTGTTTTTT

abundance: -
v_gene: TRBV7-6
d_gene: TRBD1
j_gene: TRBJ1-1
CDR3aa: CASSFGTGGTEAFF
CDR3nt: TGTGCCAGCAGCTTTGGGACAGGGGGAACTGAAGCTTTCTTT

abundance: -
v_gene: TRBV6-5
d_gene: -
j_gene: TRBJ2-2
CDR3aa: CASSYRPGTGELFF
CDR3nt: TGTGCCAGCAGTTATAGACCAGGAACCGGGGAGCTGTTTTTT

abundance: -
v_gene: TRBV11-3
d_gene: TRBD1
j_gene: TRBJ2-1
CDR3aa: CASRPRTGADNEQFF
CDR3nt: TGTGCCAGCAGACCTCGGACAGGGGCTGACAATGAGCAGTTCTTC

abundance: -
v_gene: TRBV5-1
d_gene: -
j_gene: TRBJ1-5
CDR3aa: CASSLTGYQPQHF
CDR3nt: TGCGCCAGCAGCTTAACAGGATATCAGCCCCAGCATTTT

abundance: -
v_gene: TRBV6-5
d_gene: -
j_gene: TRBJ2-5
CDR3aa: CASSSHSRRETQYF
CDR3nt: TGTGCCAGCAGTTCCCATAGCCGCAGAGAGACCCAGTACTTC

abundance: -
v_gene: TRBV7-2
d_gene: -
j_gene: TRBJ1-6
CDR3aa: CASSLGERAQPLHF
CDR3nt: TGTGCCAGCAGCTTAGGGGAGAGGGCCCAACCCCTCCACTTT

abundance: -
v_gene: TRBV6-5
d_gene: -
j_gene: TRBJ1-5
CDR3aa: CASSNLGRGAQHF
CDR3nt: TGTGCCAGCAGTAACCTTGGGAGGGGAGCCCAGCATTTT

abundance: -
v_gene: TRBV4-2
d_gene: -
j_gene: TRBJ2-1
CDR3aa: CASSTGLERGEQFF
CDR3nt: TGTGCCAGCTCTACAGGGTTAGAGCGGGGAGAGCAGTTCTTC

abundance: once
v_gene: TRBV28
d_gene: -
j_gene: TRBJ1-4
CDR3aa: CASSQGPTNEKLFF
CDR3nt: TGTGCCAGCAGTCAGGGTCCAACTAATGAAAAACTGTTTTTT

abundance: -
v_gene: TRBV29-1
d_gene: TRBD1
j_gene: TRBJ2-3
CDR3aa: CSVSTGGSGTDTQYF
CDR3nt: TGCAGCGTTTCGACAGGGGGATCGGGCACAGATACGCAGTATTTT

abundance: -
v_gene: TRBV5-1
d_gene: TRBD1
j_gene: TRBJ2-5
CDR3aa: CASSRDSLQETQYF
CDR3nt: TGCGCCAGCAGCCGGGACAGCTTACAAGAGACCCAGTACTTC

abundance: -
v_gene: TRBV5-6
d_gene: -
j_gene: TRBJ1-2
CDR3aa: CASSSLTAVYGYTF
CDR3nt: TGTGCCAGCAGCTCTTTAACCGCGGTCTATGGCTACACCTTC

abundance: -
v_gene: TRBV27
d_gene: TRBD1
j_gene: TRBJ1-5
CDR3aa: CASSLSMAGGRPQHF
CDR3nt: TGTGCCAGCAGTTTATCGATGGCAGGGGGTCGACCCCAGCATTTT

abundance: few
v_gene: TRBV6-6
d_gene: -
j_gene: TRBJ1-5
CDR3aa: CASSPSPYRVGNQPQHF
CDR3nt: TGTGCCAGCAGTCCGTCCCCATACAGGGTTGGGAATCAGCCCCAGCATTTT

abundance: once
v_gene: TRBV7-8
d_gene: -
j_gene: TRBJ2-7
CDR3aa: CASSLQTPTGRYSYEQYF
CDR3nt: TGTGCCAGCAGCTTACAAACCCCTACAGGGAGATACTCCTACGAGCAGTACTTC

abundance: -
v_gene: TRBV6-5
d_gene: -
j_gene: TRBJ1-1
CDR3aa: CASSPQTNTEAFF
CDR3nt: TGTGCCAGCAGCCCACAGACGAACACTGAAGCTTTCTTT

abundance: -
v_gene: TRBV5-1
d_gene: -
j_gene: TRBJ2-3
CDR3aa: CASSLEWRGRTDTQYF
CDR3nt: TGCGCCAGCAGCTTGGAATGGAGGGGGCGAACAGATACGCAGTATTTT

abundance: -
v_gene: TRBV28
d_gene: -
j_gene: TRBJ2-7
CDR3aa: CASSLLGQSERYEQYF
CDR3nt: TGTGCCAGCAGTTTGCTGGGACAATCGGAACGCTACGAGCAGTACTTC

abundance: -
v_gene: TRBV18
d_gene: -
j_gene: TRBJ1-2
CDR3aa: CASSPAGADYGYTF
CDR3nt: TGTGCCAGCTCACCAGCGGGGGCCGACTATGGCTACACCTTC

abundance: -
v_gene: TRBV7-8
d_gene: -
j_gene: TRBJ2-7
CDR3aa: CASSRGAYEQYF
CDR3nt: TGTGCCAGCAGCCGGGGCGCCTACGAGCAGTACTTC

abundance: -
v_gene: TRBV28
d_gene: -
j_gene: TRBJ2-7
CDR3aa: CASRRQVASSYEQYF
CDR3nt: TGTGCCAGCAGGCGACAGGTCGCCTCGTCCTACGAGCAGTACTTC

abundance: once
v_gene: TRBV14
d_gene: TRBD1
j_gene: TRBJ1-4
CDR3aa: CASSSARDRAVGNEKLFF
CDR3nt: TGTGCCAGCAGCTCTGCACGGGACAGGGCTGTAGGGAATGAAAAACTGTTTTTT